This entry describes one T cell receptor beta chain. Its target is not known. The data stem from a study of T cell responses to AZD1222 COVID-19 vaccine. About the study: Researchers grouped second doses given at about 4 or about 12 weeks into one pool.

Profiling relied on immunoSEQ multiplex PCR, and the TCRdb table lists in-frame clones only, not all of them. The data show 87,000 or so clones, about 89% seen once. Study outcomes and limitations: In the spike-specific TCR repertoire, nearly half reportedly target unmutated variant regions. Clonal diversity may have been underestimated, and the donors were mostly white British, with more females than males.

V lost 4 bases and J lost 2, with 14 bases in between. The CDR3 totals 15 residues. CDR1 and CDR2 from the germline V gene are SGHTA and FQGNSA. The sample in question was peripheral blood, obtained on day 0 of AZD1222 vaccination. The TCR was taken from an adult in good health. The genes are TRBV7-2 and TRBJ1-1; D uncertain. The CDR3 DNA reads TGTGCCAGCAGCTCCCGTAGGCAGACCAACACTGAAGCTTTCTTT. Its translation: CASSSRRQTNTEAFF.